This T cell receptor beta chain was sequenced in a study of blood T cell repertoires in COVID-19. Those enrolled, adults aged 18 to 89 years, came from about two dozen US areas. Produced via immunoSEQ multiplex PCR; TCRdb's table is partial and in-frame only. The sample shows some 180,000 clones, roughly 89% of them seen only once. The length of the CDR3 is 12 residues. Germline CDR1 is SQVTM and CDR2 is ANQGSEA. Trimming cost V 4 bases and J 0 bases, with 6 bases left between them. This sequence originates from a woman aged 25 to 39 who had been exposed to COVID-19. The chain links TRBV29-1 to TRBJ1-2; D unclear. The source material was PBMCs or T cells enriched from blood (not recorded which). The CDR3 nucleotides are TGCAGCGTTGCGGTTACTAACTATGGCTACACCTTC. Translating gives CSVAVTNYGYTF. The whole variable domain, filled in from reference TRBV29-1 and TRBJ1-2, reads SAVISQKPSRDICQRGTSLTIQCQVDSQVTMMFWYRQQPGQSLTLIATANQGSEATYESGFVIDKFPISRPNLTFSTLTVSNMSPEDSSIYLCSVAVTNYGYTFGSGTRLTVV.